These 25 T cell receptor beta chains were all obtained from the same sample, sequenced in a study of neurological immune-mediated disorders (dated by TCRdb to about 2019). The library was obtained by 5' RACE. Sequencer: Illumina HiSeq 2500. TCRdb handled the public reads itself, with Q25 trimming in fastp and clone calling in MiXCR, and kept productive beta chains. For every CDR3 protein sequence, its rows merge into one entry that carries the most common genes and DNA. The table for this sample lists 50,000 to 70,000 distinct CDR3 sequences; 3.4% of them were counted only once. Around 3.6% of the sample is in the top ten clones. The sample consisted of PBMCs. These receptors originate from a middle-aged man with multiple sclerosis.

This clonotype has ten or more counts. The CDR3 DNA reads TGCAGCGTTGTGCGGGGGGCACAAGAGACCCAGTACTTC. Protein sequence: CSVVRGAQETQYF. This rearrangement joins TRBV29-1 to TRBJ2-5; 8 bases are a match to TRBD2. The CDR3 is 13 residues long. Germline lookup yields CDR1 SQVTM and CDR2 ANQGSEA. V was pared by 4 bases and J by 2 bases, with 3 bases of the junction left unmatched. The full variable domain, its missing parts supplied by reference TRBV29-1 and TRBJ2-5, is SAVISQKPSRDICQRGTSLTIQCQVDSQVTMMFWYRQQPGQSLTLIATANQGSEATYESGFVIDKFPISRPNLTFSTLTVSNMSPEDSSIYLCSVVRGAQETQYFGPGTRLLVL.

This clonotype was observed at least ten times. V usage is TRBV20-1 and J usage is TRBJ2-3; D may be TRBD2 (6 bases). Germline V lookup: CDR1 DFQATT, CDR2 SNEGSKA (reference sequence). Between the trimmed V and J ends, which lost 3 bases and 4 bases, there was a span of 14 bases. The CDR3 runs to 14 residues. As DNA, the CDR3 is TGCAGTGCTAGGATCGGGGGAGTGGCAGATACGCAGTATTTT. It encodes CSARIGGVADTQYF.

This clonotype was recorded many times. The chain combines TRBV7-9 with TRBJ2-5, with 9 bases aligning to TRBD1. This CDR3 spans 14 amino acids. Trimming cost V 5 bases and J 5 bases; bases outside gene matches: 6. In germline, CDR1 is SEHNR, CDR2 FQNEAQ (reference sequence). The CDR3 here is CASSAQGALETQYF. CDR3 DNA sequence: TGTGCCAGCAGCGCACAGGGGGCCTTGGAGACCCAGTACTTC.

There are many counts of this clonotype. The V and J genes are TRBV20-1 and TRBJ2-2; 9 nucleotides line up with TRBD1. Germline CDR1 is DFQATT and CDR2 is SNEGSKA (reference sequence). The J segment lost 4 bases and the V segment lost 2 bases, leaving 8 bases of the junction unmatched. There are 16 residues in the CDR3. The CDR3: CSARLGGQGITGELFF. DNA for the CDR3: TGCAGTGCTAGACTAGGGGGACAGGGTATCACCGGGGAGCTGTTTTTT.

This clonotype was counted ten times or more. The genes are TRBV5-1 and TRBJ2-1, with D perhaps TRBD1 (5 bases). The CDR3 is 14 residues long. Germline V CDR1 and CDR2: SGHRS, YFSETQ. V was trimmed by 0 bases and J by 3 bases, leaving 7 bases between them. The CDR3 DNA is TGCGCCAGCAGCTTGGGACAGCTCTACAATGAGCAGTTCTTC. This sequence encodes CASSLGQLYNEQFF.

Remarks on this clonotype: An end of the junction differs from the germline gene, which may be a read error. This chain connects TRBV7-2 to TRBJ2-5, with 10 bases identical to TRBD2. This CDR3 comprises 14 residues. The germline CDR1 and CDR2 sequences are SGHTA and FQGNSA. CDR3 amino acids: CASSLGSGGETPYF. As DNA, the CDR3 is TGTGCCAGCAGCTTAGGCAGCGGGGGGGAGACCCCGTACTTC.

This clonotype was counted ten times or more. V usage is TRBV4-2 and J usage is TRBJ1-1, with D possibly TRBD1 on 5 matching bases. The germline V gene has CDR1 LGHNA and CDR2 YNFKEQ. This CDR3 contains 15 residues. V lost 0 bases, J lost 0 bases, and 8 bases lay in between. The CDR3 protein is CASSQEGRLNTEAFF. CDR3 DNA: TGTGCCAGCAGCCAAGAGGGACGACTGAACACTGAAGCTTTCTTT.

This clonotype appeared many times. The chain is built from TRBV5-1 and TRBJ2-3; D is undetermined. Trimming took off 3 bases at V and 0 bases at J, with 11 bases between the two ends. Germline V gene lookup returns CDR1 SGHRS and CDR2 YFSETQ. This CDR3 region has 15 residues. As DNA, the CDR3 is TGCGCCAGCAGCTCAACAGATCCTAGCACAGATACGCAGTATTTT. Amino acids: CASSSTDPSTDTQYF.

This clonotype was detected ten times or more. This chain joins TRBV12-3 or TRBV12-4 and TRBJ2-7; a possible D gene is TRBD1 (6 bases). This CDR3 has 13 amino acids. The ends were cut back, 3 bases at V and 5 bases at J, with 11 bases in the middle. Written as DNA, the CDR3 is TGTGCCAGCAGTTTTGGCAGGGGTAACGAGCAGTACTTC. The encoded protein is CASSFGRGNEQYF.

This clonotype was recorded many times. The V gene is TRBV13, the J gene TRBJ2-7, with unresolved D. CDR1 is PRHDT and CDR2 is FYEKMQ in the germline V gene (reference sequence). The CDR3 has 11 residues. V shed 5 bases and J shed 7 bases, with 9 bases lying between them. The chain's CDR3 is CASSQSGEQYF. CDR3 DNA: TGTGCCAGCAGCCAGTCGGGTGAGCAGTACTTC.

Many counts were recorded for this clonotype. V usage is TRBV25-1 and J usage is TRBJ2-7, with 10 bases matching TRBD2. The CDR3 runs to 16 residues. Germline V gives CDR1 MGHDK, CDR2 SYGVNS. The ends lost 0 bases at V and 7 bases at J; junction bases unmatched: 9. The DNA for the CDR3 is TGTGCCAGCAGTGAATATATAAGCGGGAGGGCGGGAGAGCAGTACTTC. Residues: CASSEYISGRAGEQYF.

This clonotype was counted many times. V is TRBV6-5 and J is TRBJ1-1; D uncertain. The CDR3 consists of 11 residues. Trimming took off 8 bases at V and 0 bases at J, with 4 bases between the two ends. Per germline, CDR1 MNHEY and CDR2 SVGAGI. The CDR3 protein is CASGMNTEAFF. As DNA, the CDR3 is TGTGCCAGCGGGATGAACACTGAAGCTTTCTTT.

This clonotype showed up many times. The chain recombines TRBV5-1 with TRBJ2-2, with D perhaps being TRBD1 or TRBD2 (7 bases each). This CDR3 is built from 14 residues. V shed 7 bases and J shed 3 bases, with 13 bases lying between them. Germline CDR1 and CDR2: SGHRS and YFSETQ. The CDR3 spells CASSSGTDTGELFF. As DNA, the CDR3 is TGCGCCAGCTCAAGCGGGACAGACACCGGGGAGCTGTTTTTT.

This clonotype was recorded at least ten times. The V and J genes are TRBV7-7 and TRBJ1-3; D ambiguous. Germline V gene sequence: CDR1 SSHAT, CDR2 FNYEAQ (reference sequence). V was trimmed by 7 bases and J by 4 bases, leaving 8 bases between them. The CDR3 runs to 12 residues. CDR3 sequence: CASKGIGNTIYF. The CDR3 DNA sequence: TGTGCCAGCAAAGGAATCGGAAACACCATATATTTT.

This clonotype was recorded at least ten times. This chain uses TRBV5-1 with TRBJ2-3, with D perhaps TRBD2 (5 bases). This CDR3 is built from 14 residues. Per germline, CDR1 SGHRS and CDR2 YFSETQ. V was pared by 5 bases and J by 4 bases, with 14 bases between. CDR3 sequence: CASSPYAGSDTQYF. CDR3 coding DNA: TGCGCCAGCAGTCCCTATGCGGGTTCAGATACGCAGTATTTT.

This clonotype came up many times. The chain joins TRBV11-2 to TRBJ1-5; D remains ambiguous. Germline CDR1 SGHAT, CDR2 FQNNGV. CDR3 size: 15 residues. Trimming cost V 0 bases and J 2 bases, with 8 bases left between them. The CDR3 is CASSLDGLGNQPQHF. DNA of the CDR3: TGTGCCAGCAGCTTAGATGGGCTTGGCAATCAGCCCCAGCATTTT.

This clonotype has at least ten counts. The genes are TRBV7-2 and TRBJ2-3, with 11 bases matching TRBD2. With 3 bases clipped from V and 3 bases from J, the junction kept 2 bases outside the gene matches. Germline assignment: CDR1 SGHTA and CDR2 FQGNSA. The CDR3 runs to 15 residues. CDR3 bases: TGTGCCAGCAGCTTGGCTAGCGGGAGGACAGATACGCAGTATTTT. Its translation: CASSLASGRTDTQYF. Combining the CDR3 with reference TRBV7-2 and TRBJ2-3 gives the whole variable domain GAGVSQSPSNKVTEKGKDVELRCDPISGHTALYWYRQSLGQGLEFLIYFQGNSAPDKSGLPSDRFSAERTGGSVSTLTIQRTQQEDSAVYLCASSLASGRTDTQYFGPGTRLTVL.

This clonotype was counted at least ten times. The chain recombines TRBV7-8 with TRBJ2-5; 9 nucleotides align to TRBD2. This CDR3 spans 16 amino acids. V shed 5 bases and J 4 bases; nucleotides not matched to a gene: 11. From germline, CDR1 is SGHVS and CDR2 FQNEAQ. The CDR3 spells CASSPGVAGVGETQYF. In DNA, the CDR3 is TGTGCCAGCAGCCCCGGGGTAGCGGGAGTAGGAGAGACCCAGTACTTC.

This clonotype was counted many times. The J gene is TRBJ2-1, the V gene TRBV5-1; D may be TRBD1 or TRBD2 (5 bases each). The germline V and J ends were trimmed by 4 bases and 1 base, with 15 bases remaining between them. CDR3 length: 16 residues. Germline-derived CDR1 and CDR2 are SGHRS and YFSETQ. The CDR3 nucleotides read TGCGCCAGCAGCGCTTCCGGGACCCCGTCCTACAATGAGCAGTTCTTC. This translates into CASSASGTPSYNEQFF.

This clonotype was observed at least ten times. The genes are TRBV7-3 and TRBJ1-2; D is uncertain. V gave up 1 base and J gave up 13 bases, with 13 bases separating them. The CDR3 is made up of 12 amino acids. Germline V gives CDR1 SGHTA, CDR2 FQGTGA. As DNA, the CDR3 is TGTGCCAGCAGCTTAATGCAATCCGCTCCCACCTTC. Residues: CASSLMQSAPTF.

The chain is built from TRBV20-1 and TRBJ2-7; D might be TRBD1 (5 bases). Trimming took 1 base from V and 2 from J, leaving 9 bases between them. This CDR3 spans 13 amino acids. CDR1 and CDR2 from the germline V gene are DFQATT and SNEGSKA (reference sequence). The CDR3 region has the DNA TGCAGTGCTAGAGGCGGCAGGGCCTACGAGCAGTACTTC. It yields the protein CSARGGRAYEQYF.

This clonotype was found many times. The rearrangement links TRBV20-1 to TRBJ2-7; no reliable D call. This CDR3 contains 15 residues. The ends were cut back, 1 base at V and 6 bases at J, with 19 bases in the middle. From germline, CDR1 is DFQATT and CDR2 SNEGSKA (reference sequence). CDR3 bases: TGCAGTGCTAGAGTGACTGGCACCGCAACGGGCGAGCAGTACTTC. Amino acid sequence: CSARVTGTATGEQYF.

This clonotype was found many times. The chain couples TRBV5-1 to TRBJ1-2; 8 bases are shared with TRBD1. CDR1 and CDR2 from the germline V gene are SGHRS and YFSETQ. The CDR3 is 16 amino acids. Trimming removed 2 bases from V and 0 bases from J; junction bases left unmatched: 6. The CDR3 spells CASSFFSGQANYGYTF. The CDR3 DNA reads as TGCGCCAGCAGCTTTTTTTCGGGACAGGCTAACTATGGCTACACCTTC.

This clonotype has at least ten counts. V gene TRBV10-3 combines with J gene TRBJ1-1; tentatively, D is TRBD1 (6 bases). The CDR3 covers 14 residues. Per the germline V gene, CDR1 is ENHRY and CDR2 is SYGVKD. Trimming pared 0 bases from V and 6 bases from J, leaving 11 bases between. The CDR3 DNA reads as TGTGCCATCAGTGAGTCGGGGGGGGGCGCTGAAGCTTTCTTT. Translating it yields CAISESGGGAEAFF.

This clonotype occurred many times. The chain has TRBV7-9 and TRBJ2-2; the match to TRBD2 covers 7 bases. The CDR3 is made up of 15 amino acids. Germline lookup yields CDR1 SEHNR and CDR2 FQNEAQ (reference sequence). V lost 5 bases and J lost 1; bases outside the gene matches: 4. The CDR3 protein is CASSQGLLNTGELFF. Here the CDR3 DNA reads TGTGCCAGCAGCCAGGGACTACTGAACACCGGGGAGCTGTTTTTT. Full variable domain (missing parts from reference TRBV7-9 and TRBJ2-2): DTGVSQNPRHKITKRGQNVTFRCDPISEHNRLYWYRQTLGQGPEFLTYFQNEAQLEKSRLLSDRFSAERPKGSFSTLEIQRTEQGDSAMYLCASSQGLLNTGELFFGEGSRLTVL.